This record concerns one TCR beta chain sequence. Its antigen is not identified. Germline lookup yields CDR1 MDHEN and CDR2 SYDVKM. V lost 6 bases and J 2 bases, leaving 25 bases between the germline ends. This CDR3 contains 18 residues. Original processing notes: From ImmunoSEQ came sequences covering only the junction and carrying no quality scores, so filtering differed. The assay was immunoSEQ multiplex PCR, and TCRdb's table has in-frame clones only and misses some. That table gives V, J and clone size, and the DNA gave D and trimming. The sample holds nearly 600,000 clones, roughly 96% seen once. This record comes from a study of shared clonotypes between healthy human individuals. Study findings and constraints: Limited genetic and exposure-history diversity came from having few donors.

Naive CD8 isolation took CD45RO-negative cells positively selected for CCR7 and excluded terminally differentiated effector memory CD45RA+ cells. The receptor was isolated from a woman in her 30s in good health. This chain uses TRBV28 with TRBJ2-5, with D possibly called TRBD1 or TRBD2 (5 bases each). Material: naive CD8+ T cells sorted from blood. This chain's CDR3 is CASSPGRRNLLGQETQYF. CDR3 coding DNA: TGTGCCAGCAGCCCGGGACGTAGAAACCTTTTGGGTCAAGAGACCCAGTACTTC.